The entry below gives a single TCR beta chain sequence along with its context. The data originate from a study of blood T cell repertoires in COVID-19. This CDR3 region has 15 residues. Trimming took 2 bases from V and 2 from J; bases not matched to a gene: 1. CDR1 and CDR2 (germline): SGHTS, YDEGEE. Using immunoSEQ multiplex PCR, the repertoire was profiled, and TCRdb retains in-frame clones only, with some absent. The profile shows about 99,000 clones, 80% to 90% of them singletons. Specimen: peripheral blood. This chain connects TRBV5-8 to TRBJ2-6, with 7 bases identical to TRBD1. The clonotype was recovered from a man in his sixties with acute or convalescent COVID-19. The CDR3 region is CASSLQGTGANVLTF. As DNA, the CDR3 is TGTGCCAGCAGCTTACAGGGGACTGGGGCCAACGTCCTGACTTTC.